Listed here are 30 T cell receptor beta chains from one sample, sequenced in a study of shared clonotypes between healthy human individuals. Produced via immunoSEQ multiplex PCR; TCRdb's table is partial and in-frame only. The data contain under 2,500,000 clones, approximately 96% of them singletons. Sequencing used naive CD4+ T cells sorted from blood. Subset denoted: CD45RA+ positively selected. The receptors stem from a man between 18 and 35 years old in good health.

CDR3 sequence reads: CASSQDASLTGNTIYF. The CDR3 DNA reads TGTGCCAGCAGCCAAGATGCCAGCCTTACTGGAAACACCATATATTTT. The chain employs TRBV4-2 and TRBJ1-3, with D hard to call. The germline V gene encodes CDR1 LGHNA and CDR2 YNFKEQ. V lost 0 bases and J 2 bases, leaving 11 bases between the germline ends. The CDR3 runs 16 residues.

V usage is TRBV5-1 and J usage is TRBJ2-5; D ambiguous. CDR3 length: 13 amino acids. V was pared by 4 bases and J by 5 bases, with 12 bases between. Germline V gene data show CDR1 as SGHRS and CDR2 as YFSETQ. The CDR3 bases are TGCGCCAGCAGCGTAACGGTCTGGGAGACCCAGTACTTC. Encoded protein: CASSVTVWETQYF. The whole variable domain, remainder taken from reference TRBV5-1 and TRBJ2-5, is KAGVTQTPRYLIKTRGQQVTLSCSPISGHRSVSWYQQTPGQGLQFLFEYFSETQRNKGNFPGRFSGRQFSNSRSEMNVSTLELGDSALYLCASSVTVWETQYFGPGTRLLVL.

Turning to this clone: In the same sample, other DNA sequences code for this CDR3. The chain has TRBV7-9 and TRBJ2-7; D is unresolved. Trimming took off 1 base at V and 4 bases at J, with 5 bases between the two ends. CDR1 SEHNR and CDR2 FQNEAQ come from the germline V gene (reference sequence). The CDR3 spans 12 residues. CDR3 in amino acids: CASSLGVYEQYF. CDR3 bases: TGTGCCAGCAGCTTAGGAGTGTACGAGCAGTACTTC.

J is TRBJ2-7 and V is TRBV29-1, with a weak D call TRBD2 (5 bases). The CDR3 is made up of 12 amino acids. Trimming shortened V by 4 bases and J by 5 bases, and 12 bases separated the two germline ends. Germline loops: CDR1 SQVTM, CDR2 ANQGSEA. The CDR3 DNA reads as TGCAGCGTTGTACTAGTCGGGGACGAGCAGTACTTC. Its translation is CSVVLVGDEQYF.

The rearrangement joins TRBV10-3 to TRBJ2-1; D tentatively fits TRBD1 or TRBD2 (6 bases each). CDR3 length: 16 amino acids. V lost 2 bases, J lost 8 bases, and 19 bases lay in between. The germline gives CDR1 ENHRY, CDR2 SYGVKD. CDR3 DNA: TGTGCCATCAGTGAGAGATCGGGGGCTTTAGGGGATGAGCAGTTCTTC. Translated: CAISERSGALGDEQFF.

This clone was observed once. The CDR3 nucleotides are TGTGCCAGCAGCTTTAAGGGGGGACGAGAGACCCAGTACTTC. Its protein is CASSFKGGRETQYF. The chain carries TRBV7-9 and TRBJ2-5; possibly TRBD1 or TRBD2 for D (6 bases each). The V gene lost 3 bases and the J gene lost 4 bases, with 12 bases spanning the gap. Germline CDR1 reads SEHNR; CDR2 reads FQNEAQ (reference sequence). There are 14 residues in the CDR3.

V usage is TRBV10-2 and J usage is TRBJ2-7, with D unresolved. The germline V gene has CDR1 WSHSY and CDR2 SAAADI. Trimming left V 8 bases short and J 5 bases short, with 19 bases between. This CDR3 comprises 14 residues. The CDR3 DNA reads TGCGCCAGCCCTGTCGACCGGAATGACGACGAGCAGTACTTC. Amino acid sequence: CASPVDRNDDEQYF.

The chain joins TRBV5-6 to TRBJ1-2; TRBD1 is a possible D gene (5 bases). The germline gives CDR1 SGHDT, CDR2 YYEEEE. This CDR3 region has 13 residues. V shed 2 bases and J shed 7 bases, with 12 bases lying between them. The CDR3 protein is CASSLGRAGGYTF. In DNA form, the CDR3 reads TGTGCCAGCAGCTTAGGCAGGGCGGGTGGCTACACCTTC.

Note on this clone: This same CDR3 is encoded by further DNA sequences in the sample. The chain joins TRBV30 to TRBJ2-2; no firm D call. V lost 3 bases and J 0 bases, leaving 5 bases between the germline ends. The CDR3 is 13 residues long. Looked up from germline, CDR1 is GTSNPN and CDR2 is SVGIG (reference sequence). CDR3 amino acids: CAWRGTNTGELFF. The CDR3 nucleotides read TGTGCCTGGAGGGGGACGAACACCGGGGAGCTGTTTTTT.

This chain connects TRBV6-1 to TRBJ1-1, with 8 bases fitting TRBD1. This CDR3 comprises 13 residues. The J segment lost 0 bases and the V segment lost 8 bases, leaving 2 bases of the junction unmatched. The germline CDR1 and CDR2 sequences are MNHNS and SASEGT. CDR3 amino acids: CASETGVNTEAFF. The CDR3 region has the DNA TGTGCCAGCGAGACAGGGGTGAACACTGAAGCTTTCTTT.

V usage is TRBV4-1 and J usage is TRBJ2-3; D gene ambiguous. Trimming took off 0 bases at V and 4 bases at J, with 14 bases between the two ends. The germline V gene has CDR1 MGHRA and CDR2 YSYEKL. CDR3 length: 16 residues. CDR3 region: CASSQEAPLAPDTQYF. CDR3 coding DNA: TGCGCCAGCAGCCAAGAAGCCCCCTTGGCCCCAGATACGCAGTATTTT.

The chain recombines TRBV18 with TRBJ2-5; 10 bases map to TRBD1. Germline CDR1 KGHSH, CDR2 LQKENI. Losses at the gene ends were 7 bases for V and 1 base for J; bases not matched to a gene: 9. The CDR3 is 16 amino acids. The CDR3 coding sequence is TGTGCCAGCTTTGCCCCCGACAGGGGGCCCCAAGAGACCCAGTACTTC. Protein: CASFAPDRGPQETQYF.

Regarding this clone: This specimen includes other DNA sequences encoding the same CDR3. This chain uses TRBV5-1 with TRBJ1-2, with a tentative D call TRBD1 (6 bases). Germline V gives CDR1 SGHRS, CDR2 YFSETQ. The CDR3 consists of 14 residues. Deletions cut 3 bases from V and 0 bases from J, with 9 bases between. Written as DNA, the CDR3 is TGCGCCAGCAGCTCCACAGGGCCTAACTATGGCTACACCTTC. It encodes CASSSTGPNYGYTF.

J is TRBJ2-7 and V is TRBV6-1; TRBD2 matches 8 bases. The trim removed 7 bases at V and 6 bases at J, leaving 11 bases unmatched. The germline V gene has CDR1 MNHNS and CDR2 SASEGT. The CDR3 consists of 14 residues. The CDR3 DNA follows: TGTGCCAGCATGGAGTCGGGGACTAGGGGCGAGCAGTACTTC. Encoded protein: CASMESGTRGEQYF.

On this clone: Distinct nucleotide sequences in the sample also encode this CDR3. V gene TRBV9 combines with J gene TRBJ1-1; D is possibly TRBD1 (5 bases). The CDR3 totals 13 residues. Germline V gives CDR1 SGDLS, CDR2 YYNGEE. V was clipped by 2 bases and J by 0 bases, with 5 bases between them. The chain's CDR3 is CASSVTVNTEAFF. The DNA of the CDR3 is TGTGCCAGCAGCGTGACAGTGAACACTGAAGCTTTCTTT. The whole variable domain, filled in from reference TRBV9 and TRBJ1-1, reads DSGVTQTPKHLITATGQRVTLRCSPRSGDLSVYWYQQSLDQGLQFLIQYYNGEERAKGNILERFSAQQFPDLHSELNLSSLELGDSALYFCASSVTVNTEAFFGQGTRLTVV.

The rearrangement uses TRBV20-1 and TRBJ1-2; D uncertain. The CDR3 has 11 amino acids. The germline V gene encodes CDR1 DFQATT and CDR2 SNEGSKA (reference sequence). The V gene lost 7 bases and the J gene lost 4 bases, with 10 bases spanning the gap. The CDR3 nucleotides are TGCAGTGTCCTGGGAGGCTATGGCTACACCTTC. Its translation is CSVLGGYGYTF.

The CDR3 reads CASSLAHSGNEQYF. CDR3 sequence (DNA): TGCGCCAGCAGCTTGGCCCACAGTGGCAACGAGCAGTACTTC. The chain employs TRBV5-1 and TRBJ2-7; D not certain. Trimming removed 0 bases from V and 5 bases from J, with 12 bases in between. The V gene's germline CDR1 is SGHRS and CDR2 YFSETQ. This CDR3 region has 14 residues.

The genes are TRBV30 and TRBJ1-3; tentatively, D is TRBD1 (6 bases). The CDR3 extends over 13 amino acids. V lost 4 bases and J 4 bases, leaving 11 bases between the germline ends. In germline, CDR1 is GTSNPN, CDR2 SVGIG (reference sequence). CDR3 region: CAWTGDNGNTIYF. DNA for the CDR3: TGTGCCTGGACAGGGGATAACGGAAACACCATATATTTT. The variable domain in full, with the rest retrieved from reference TRBV30 and TRBJ1-3, is SQTIHQWPATLVQPVGSPLSLECTVEGTSNPNLYWYRQAAGRGLQLLFYSVGIGQISSEVPQNLSASRPQDRQFILSSKKLLLSDSGFYLCAWTGDNGNTIYFGEGSWLTVV.

The CDR3 DNA follows: TGTGCCAGCGCCGGGACCCCGAGCTCCTACGAGCAGTACTTC. Translation: CASAGTPSSYEQYF. The J gene is TRBJ2-7, the V gene TRBV28, with D perhaps TRBD1 or TRBD2 (5 bases each). CDR1 MDHEN and CDR2 SYDVKM come from the germline V gene. This CDR3 is 14 amino acids long. The V and J ends lost 8 bases and 0 bases respectively, with 14 bases between them.

As DNA, the CDR3 is TGTGCCATCAGTAACTACAGGGATGAAAAACTGTTTTTT. Translating gives CAISNYRDEKLFF. V and J are TRBV10-3 and TRBJ1-4; weak D call: TRBD1 (6 bases). The CDR3 is 13 amino acids. Germline V lookup: CDR1 ENHRY, CDR2 SYGVKD. Trimming removed 5 bases at V and 6 bases at J, with 10 bases between.

The chain links TRBV6-5 to TRBJ2-5; D unclear. V shed 7 bases and J shed 4 bases, with 16 bases lying between them. Germline CDR1 is MNHEY and CDR2 is SVGAGI. The CDR3 totals 14 residues. For the CDR3, the DNA is TGTGCCAGCACCTCCCCTCTAACGGGAGAGACCCAGTACTTC. Residues: CASTSPLTGETQYF.

The chain joins TRBV18 to TRBJ1-5; TRBD1 is a possible D gene (5 bases). CDR1 is KGHSH and CDR2 is LQKENI in the germline V gene. There are 16 residues in the CDR3. Deletions cut 3 bases from V and 4 bases from J, with 16 bases between. The CDR3 here is CASSPRGTAWNQPQHF. The CDR3 region has the DNA TGTGCCAGCTCACCGCGTGGGACCGCTTGGAATCAGCCCCAGCATTTT.

The CDR3 DNA sequence: TGTGCTAGTGGATACCTCCTGAATCGAGCGTTCGGGCAGTTCTTC. This gives the protein CASGYLLNRAFGQFF. The chain recombines TRBV12-5 with TRBJ2-1; D uncertain. There are 15 residues in the CDR3. CDR1 and CDR2 (germline): LGHNT, FRNRAP. The V end was cut by 6 bases, the J end by 12 bases, with 24 bases between.

The chain is built from TRBV14 and TRBJ2-7; no clear D. The CDR3 sequence is 14 residues long. CDR1 and CDR2 from the germline V gene are SGHDN and FVKESK. Trimming removed 4 bases from V and 0 bases from J, with 10 bases in between. The CDR3 region has the DNA TGTGCCAGCAGCCGGCTGGGTCTCTCCTACGAGCAGTACTTC. Residues: CASSRLGLSYEQYF.

The rearrangement joins TRBV18 to TRBJ2-3; D may be TRBD2 (5 bases). This CDR3 contains 16 residues. Between the trimmed V and J ends, which lost 3 bases and 0 bases, there was a span of 13 bases. Germline V gives CDR1 KGHSH, CDR2 LQKENI. CDR3 bases: TGTGCCAGCTCACCTACGCGAGGGATAAGCACAGATACGCAGTATTTT. Encoded protein: CASSPTRGISTDTQYF.

The chain carries TRBV12-5 and TRBJ1-5; TRBD1 matches 10 bases. Germline-derived CDR1 and CDR2 are LGHNT and FRNRAP. This CDR3 spans 16 amino acids. V gave up 1 base and J gave up 7 bases; unmatched junction bases: 7. CDR3 bases: TGTGCTAGTGGTTTGGCAGGACAGGGGGAGGGGCAGCCCCAGCATTTT. Translated: CASGLAGQGEGQPQHF.

This chain uses TRBV9 with TRBJ1-3, with 8 nucleotides matching TRBD1. With V trimmed by 0 bases and J by 0 bases, 5 bases remained unmatched. Looked up from germline, CDR1 is SGDLS and CDR2 is YYNGEE. The CDR3 runs to 17 residues. The CDR3 DNA follows: TGTGCCAGCAGCGTAGCTCCCGACAGGGGCTCTGGAAACACCATATATTTT. Its protein product is CASSVAPDRGSGNTIYF.

The chain is built from TRBV18 and TRBJ1-2, with no clear D. Germline V gene lookup returns CDR1 KGHSH and CDR2 LQKENI. CDR3 length equals 13 residues. Trimming took off 6 bases at V and 7 bases at J, with 15 bases between the two ends. The CDR3 DNA reads as TGTGCCAGCTCTCCCTCCCAACTCGTTGGCTACACCTTC. This translates into CASSPSQLVGYTF.

The V and J genes are TRBV7-2 and TRBJ1-1; TRBD1 agrees at 8 bases. The CDR3 is 15 amino acids. Looked up from germline, CDR1 is SGHTA and CDR2 is FQGNSA. The V gene end was trimmed by 5 bases and the J gene end by 5 bases; junction bases not matched to a gene: 10. The CDR3 nucleotides read TGTGCCAGCAGCCCCTGGACAGGGTCGGTGACTGAAGCTTTCTTT. As protein: CASSPWTGSVTEAFF.

Comment on this clone: Other DNA sequences from this sample encode an identical CDR3 as well. This chain joins TRBV7-2 and TRBJ1-6; D remains unclear. CDR1 is SGHTA and CDR2 is FQGNSA in the germline V gene. The CDR3 sequence is 14 residues long. With 5 bases removed from V and 3 bases from J, the gap between germline ends came to 8 bases. The CDR3 spells CASSLDGYNSPLHF. The CDR3 DNA reads TGTGCCAGCAGCCTGGACGGCTATAATTCACCCCTCCACTTT.